Sequencing of this TCR beta chain was carried out in a study of T cells in localized non-small cell lung cancer. Trimming at V came to 6 bases and at J to 5 bases, leaving 5 bases not matched to a gene. The CDR3 has 14 amino acids. Germline V CDR1 and CDR2: SGHNT, YENEEA. Assay: immunoSEQ multiplex PCR; the TCRdb copy retains only in-frame clones and omits some. The data contain roughly 11,000 clones, 29% of them seen just once; the ten biggest clones take up 5.2%. Study results and caveats: Analysis by sequencing included only one tumor region, so heterogeneity remains possible. Overall survival was longer when the density of T cells in the blood was higher.

This clone was found a few times. Its antigen is not known. This chain connects TRBV11-3 to TRBJ2-1; 9 bases are a match to TRBD2. This receptor was taken from a man aged 40-75 years with stage I lung adenocarcinoma. Sequences were derived from lung tumor tissue, sampled before any cancer treatment. For the CDR3, the DNA is TGTGCCAGCAGGCGGGGGGGAAGTAACAATGAGCAGTTCTTC. As protein: CASRRGGSNNEQFF.